These 30 T cell receptor beta chains came from one sample sequenced in a study of blood T cell repertoires in COVID-19. Repertoires were generated with immunoSEQ multiplex PCR, while TCRdb's copy carries only in-frame clones and drops some. The sample has fewer than 250,000 clones; 87% are singletons. The sequenced sample was PBMCs or T cells enriched from blood (not recorded which). Source of these receptors: a woman in her thirties with acute COVID-19.

The rearrangement uses TRBV5-6 and TRBJ2-7; weak D call: TRBD2 (5 bases). V dropped 3 bases and J dropped 0 bases, with 10 bases sitting between them. The CDR3 sequence is 14 residues long. Germline loops: CDR1 SGHDT, CDR2 YYEEEE. CDR3 sequence (DNA): TGTGCCAGCAGCTCGGGATCTAGCTCCTACGAGCAGTACTTC. Translating gives CASSSGSSSYEQYF. The full variable domain, with the rest looked up from reference TRBV5-6 and TRBJ2-7, is DAGVTQSPTHLIKTRGQQVTLRCSPKSGHDTVSWYQQALGQGPQFIFQYYEEEERQRGNFPDRFSGHQFPNYSSELNVNALLLGDSALYLCASSSGSSSYEQYFGPGTRLTVT.

This clone was counted only a few times. The J gene is TRBJ1-1, the V gene TRBV14; TRBD1 might be the D (5 bases). Deletions cut 4 bases from V and 5 bases from J, with 17 bases between. Germline V gene data show CDR1 as SGHDN and CDR2 as FVKESK. The CDR3 loop spans 15 amino acids. This chain's CDR3 is CASSPGPGARTEAFF. The CDR3 DNA follows: TGTGCCAGCAGCCCAGGCCCTGGGGCGAGGACTGAAGCTTTCTTT. Based on the CDR3 plus reference TRBV14 and TRBJ1-1, the full variable domain is EAGVTQFPSHSVIEKGQTVTLRCDPISGHDNLYWYRRVMGKEIKFLLHFVKESKQDESGMPNNRFLAERTGGTYSTLKVQPAELEDSGVYFCASSPGPGARTEAFFGQGTRLTVV.

This clone was observed a single time. The chain uses TRBV19 and TRBJ2-7, with D possibly TRBD1 on 5 matching bases. This CDR3 is 13 amino acids long. The V gene's germline CDR1 is LNHDA and CDR2 SQIVND (reference sequence). V was cut by 5 bases and J by 0 bases, with 8 bases left in between. CDR3 in DNA: TGTGCCAGTAGTTATGACAGCTCCTACGAGCAGTACTTC. This encodes CASSYDSSYEQYF.

This rearrangement joins TRBV10-3 to TRBJ2-4; tentative D call: TRBD1 (7 bases). Trimming left V 0 bases short and J 7 bases short, with 10 bases between. CDR1 ENHRY and CDR2 SYGVKD come from the germline V gene. This CDR3 has 14 amino acids. CDR3 amino acids: CAISESEGANIQYF. In DNA form, the CDR3 reads TGTGCCATCAGTGAGTCGGAGGGGGCGAACATTCAGTACTTC.

This clone has just a few counts. This sequence joins TRBV2 and TRBJ1-1; TRBD1 aligns across 7 bases. This CDR3 spans 14 amino acids. CDR1 and CDR2 (germline): SNHLY, FYNNEI. Unmatched junction bases numbered 5, after V lost 6 bases and J lost 1 base. The CDR3 bases are TGTGCCAGCAGCCCCAGGACAGGGAACACTGAAGCTTTCTTT. Translating gives CASSPRTGNTEAFF.

The genes are TRBV5-1 and TRBJ1-2; D gene unclear. CDR3 length: 15 residues. The V gene's germline CDR1 is SGHRS and CDR2 YFSETQ. V lost 0 bases and J 6 bases, leaving 15 bases between the germline ends. The CDR3 spells CASSLEAGLSDGYTF. CDR3 coding DNA: TGCGCCAGCAGCTTGGAGGCGGGTTTATCGGATGGCTACACCTTC.

This clone was seen just once. The chain links TRBV7-8 to TRBJ2-1, with D perhaps matching TRBD1 (7 bases). Germline V gene data show CDR1 as SGHVS and CDR2 as FQNEAQ. V was pared by 5 bases and J by 2 bases, with 16 bases between. The CDR3 sequence is 16 residues long. The CDR3 here is CASSREGRGAYNEQFF. The CDR3 nucleotides read TGTGCCAGCAGCCGCGAGGGCAGGGGGGCCTACAATGAGCAGTTCTTC.

The genes are TRBV5-1 and TRBJ2-1, with 7 bases aligning to TRBD2. The CDR3 extends over 16 amino acids. Per germline, CDR1 SGHRS and CDR2 YFSETQ. V trimming: 0 bases; J trimming: 4 bases; junction bases outside the gene matches: 7. CDR3 residues: CASSLDGGGIYNEQFF. CDR3 nucleotides: TGCGCCAGCAGCTTGGATGGGGGAGGGATTTACAATGAGCAGTTCTTC.

This chain joins TRBV4-3 and TRBJ1-1, with a weak D call TRBD1 (6 bases). V was trimmed by 0 bases and J by 1 base, leaving 6 bases between them. Germline values: CDR1 LGHNA, CDR2 YSLEER. The CDR3 is 14 residues long. This chain's CDR3 is CASSQEGGNTEAFF. DNA for the CDR3: TGCGCCAGCAGCCAAGAAGGGGGGAACACTGAAGCTTTCTTT.

CDR3 bases: TGTGCCATCAGTGAGAGGACAGGGATCCAGGATACGCAGTATTTT. As protein: CAISERTGIQDTQYF. The chain joins TRBV10-3 to TRBJ2-3; TRBD1 aligns across 8 bases. Germline CDR1 and CDR2: ENHRY and SYGVKD. With V trimmed by 2 bases and J by 6 bases, 7 bases remained unmatched. This CDR3 comprises 15 residues.

CDR3 residues: CASSQDKGVVGQPQHF. As DNA, the CDR3 is TGTGCCAGCAGCCAAGATAAGGGGGTGGTGGGTCAGCCCCAGCATTTT. The V call is TRBV3-1 (or the pseudogene TRBV3-2), the J call TRBJ1-5; tentative D call: TRBD1 (6 bases). This CDR3 contains 16 residues. The V gene's germline CDR1 is LGHDT and CDR2 YNNKEL (reference sequence). V was trimmed by 0 bases and J by 6 bases, leaving 15 bases between them.

This clone was seen only once. J is TRBJ2-1 and V is TRBV10-3; TRBD2 matches 14 bases. J gave up 3 bases and V 4 bases, and 17 bases lay outside the gene matches. Germline CDR1 reads ENHRY; CDR2 reads SYGVKD. There are 21 residues in the CDR3. The CDR3 sequence: CAISARPGTSGGQHIYNEQFF. As DNA, the CDR3 is TGTGCCATCAGTGCGCGCCCCGGGACTAGCGGGGGACAACACATCTACAATGAGCAGTTCTTC.

The chain uses TRBV5-1 and TRBJ1-1; D is unresolved. Germline CDR1 is SGHRS and CDR2 is YFSETQ. The V gene lost 6 bases and the J gene lost 7 bases, with 13 bases spanning the gap. This CDR3 has 12 amino acids. The CDR3 nucleotides read TGCGCCAGCACGGAGGGTGAGGATGAAGCTTTCTTT. Its translation is CASTEGEDEAFF.

The chain couples TRBV10-3 to TRBJ2-1; 8 nucleotides agree with TRBD1. Germline V lookup: CDR1 ENHRY, CDR2 SYGVKD. V shed 6 bases, J shed 5 bases, and the junction held 6 bases outside the gene matches. This CDR3 region has 14 residues. The CDR3 sequence: CAISGQGRNNEQFF. In DNA form, the CDR3 reads TGTGCCATCAGCGGACAGGGTAGGAACAATGAGCAGTTCTTC.

The chain uses TRBV18 and TRBJ2-1; the D gene is possibly TRBD1 (7 bases). The CDR3 runs 15 residues. Trimming cost V 0 bases and J 6 bases, with 12 bases left between them. Germline CDR1 and CDR2: KGHSH and LQKENI. The CDR3 DNA reads as TGTGCCAGCTCACCACCGTCGCAGGGGGGCAATGAGCAGTTCTTC. It translates to CASSPPSQGGNEQFF.

This chain uses TRBV6-5 with TRBJ2-1; no clear D. There are 15 residues in the CDR3. The V end lost 10 bases, the J end lost 3 bases, and 19 bases lay between the germline ends. Germline V gives CDR1 MNHEY, CDR2 SVGAGI. CDR3 sequence (DNA): TGTGCCATTCCCTTGGCGCGAGCGAGCTACAATGAGCAGTTCTTC. It is translated as CAIPLARASYNEQFF.

This chain uses TRBV4-1 with TRBJ1-6; TRBD1 matches 10 bases. CDR1 MGHRA and CDR2 YSYEKL come from the germline V gene. The CDR3 is 14 amino acids. The V segment lost 3 bases and the J segment 10 bases; nucleotides outside the gene matches: 3. CDR3 loop: CASSHGTGASPLHF. The CDR3 nucleotides read TGCGCCAGCAGCCACGGGACAGGGGCATCACCCCTCCACTTT.

The rearrangement uses TRBV5-6 and TRBJ1-3; 10 bases fit TRBD1. There are 15 residues in the CDR3. Trimming cost V 3 bases and J 2 bases; bases outside gene matches: 2. CDR1 and CDR2 (germline): SGHDT, YYEEEE. The CDR3 DNA sequence: TGTGCCAGCAGCTCGGACAGGGGGACTGGAAACACCATATATTTT. Protein: CASSSDRGTGNTIYF.

The chain recombines TRBV12-3 or TRBV12-4 with TRBJ1-3; 7 positions match TRBD1. The V segment lost 10 bases and the J segment 2 bases; nucleotides outside the gene matches: 5. The CDR3 contains 13 residues. This chain's CDR3 is CATLQGTGNTIYF. The CDR3 DNA sequence: TGTGCCACCTTACAGGGGACTGGAAACACCATATATTTT.

The chain carries TRBV12-3 or TRBV12-4 and TRBJ1-5; D unclear. This CDR3 has 13 residues. The germline V and J ends were trimmed by 5 bases and 4 bases, with 9 bases remaining between them. CDR3 nucleotides: TGTGCCAGCAGTGGGCCATTAAATCAGCCCCAGCATTTT. This encodes CASSGPLNQPQHF.

This clone was recorded many times. The J gene is TRBJ2-2, the V gene TRBV2; tentative D call: TRBD1 (5 bases). Germline values: CDR1 SNHLY, CDR2 FYNNEI. The CDR3 has 15 amino acids. Trimming shortened V by 4 bases and J by 5 bases, and 14 bases separated the two germline ends. In nucleotides, the CDR3 is TGTGCCAGCAGTGTTATTACAGGTGCTACCGGGGAGCTGTTTTTT. It yields the protein CASSVITGATGELFF.

The J gene is TRBJ2-5, the V gene TRBV5-1; 10 bases map to TRBD2. Germline assignment: CDR1 SGHRS and CDR2 YFSETQ. The CDR3 runs to 16 residues. V lost 0 bases, J lost 3 bases, and 5 bases stayed unmatched. The CDR3 reads CASSLGLTSGEETQYF. CDR3 DNA sequence: TGCGCCAGCAGCTTGGGTCTCACTAGCGGGGAAGAGACCCAGTACTTC.

The V and J genes are TRBV7-8 and TRBJ2-7, with D possibly TRBD2 on 6 matching bases. This CDR3 is built from 15 residues. Trimming removed 2 bases at V and 4 bases at J, with 15 bases between. Germline V gives CDR1 SGHVS, CDR2 FQNEAQ. Written as DNA, the CDR3 is TGTGCCAGCAGCTTATTGGGACGGGGGAATTACGAGCAGTACTTC. Protein sequence: CASSLLGRGNYEQYF.

This clone has ten or more counts. The chain combines TRBV5-4 with TRBJ2-5; no definite D call. The CDR3 has 14 amino acids. Germline values: CDR1 SGHNT, CDR2 YYREEE (reference sequence). Deletions cut 2 bases from V and 1 base from J, with 9 bases between. As DNA, the CDR3 is TGTGCCAGCAGCTTAGAAAGCCTCCAAGAGACCCAGTACTTC. This encodes CASSLESLQETQYF.

This clone was picked up one time. CDR3 coding DNA: TGTGCCAGCAGCTTGAACAGCTTCTCTGGAAACACCATATATTTT. Amino acid sequence: CASSLNSFSGNTIYF. The V and J genes are TRBV5-4 and TRBJ1-3, with D uncertain. The CDR3 consists of 15 residues. The germline CDR1 and CDR2 sequences are SGHNT and YYREEE (reference sequence). V was pared by 1 base and J by 0 bases, with 8 bases between.

The chain links TRBV4-3 to TRBJ1-6; 7 nucleotides line up with TRBD1. Per germline, CDR1 LGHNA and CDR2 YSLEER. Trimming at V came to 2 bases and at J to 3 bases, leaving 4 bases not matched to a gene. This CDR3 spans 16 amino acids. The CDR3 loop reads CASSQRGGFYNSPLHF. CDR3 nucleotides: TGCGCCAGCAGCCAACGAGGGGGCTTCTATAATTCACCCCTCCACTTT.

In DNA, the CDR3 is TGCGCCAGCAGCCTACTCTCCCGGGACAGTGGTTTGGATACGCAGTATTTT. Translated, it gives CASSLLSRDSGLDTQYF. This chain links TRBV4-1 with TRBJ2-3; TRBD1 agrees at 7 bases. The CDR3 is made up of 17 amino acids. Losses at the gene ends were 4 bases for V and 6 bases for J; bases not matched to a gene: 16. Per the germline V gene, CDR1 is MGHRA and CDR2 is YSYEKL.

This clone was counted a single time. The gene calls are TRBV19 and TRBJ1-1, with a weak D call TRBD1 (5 bases). The V gene lost 2 bases and the J gene lost 1 base, with 11 bases spanning the gap. The CDR3 length is 15 residues. Germline CDR1 and CDR2: LNHDA and SQIVND (reference sequence). In nucleotides, the CDR3 is TGTGCCAGTAGTATATCGGCAGGGCCGAACACTGAAGCTTTCTTT. The encoded protein is CASSISAGPNTEAFF.

The J gene is TRBJ1-2, the V gene TRBV12-5; D might be TRBD1 (6 bases). The CDR3 consists of 15 residues. Germline values: CDR1 LGHNT, CDR2 FRNRAP. V shed 6 bases and J shed 3 bases, with 17 bases lying between them. CDR3: CASGLVSGDHYGYTF. The CDR3 DNA follows: TGTGCTAGTGGCCTGGTTTCAGGGGACCACTATGGCTACACCTTC.

V gene TRBV19 combines with J gene TRBJ1-5; D possibly corresponds to TRBD1 (6 bases). This CDR3 is built from 15 residues. Germline lookup yields CDR1 LNHDA and CDR2 SQIVND (reference sequence). V gave up 9 bases and J gave up 2 bases, with 17 bases separating them. CDR3 residues: CASREGVRGNQPQHF. CDR3 nucleotide sequence: TGTGCCAGCAGGGAGGGGGTTAGGGGCAATCAGCCCCAGCATTTT.